The 19 T cell receptor beta chains reported below all come from one sample, sequenced in a study of cytomegalovirus exposure and HLA in healthy donors. Primers included in the PCR were 60 Vbeta and 13 Jbeta primers. The assay was immunoSEQ multiplex PCR, and TCRdb's table has in-frame clones only and misses some. Seen here are 90,000 to 120,000 clones, around three quarters observed once, and the top ten hold roughly 5.6%. The sequencing sample was made of PBMCs. The receptors stem from a female donor in good health and CMV-seropositive.

The J gene is TRBJ2-5, the V gene TRBV10-2; 13 bases are a match to TRBD2. The CDR3 is 15 residues long. The J segment lost 7 bases and the V segment lost 6 bases, leaving 8 bases of the junction unmatched. The germline gives CDR1 WSHSY, CDR2 SAAADI. The CDR3 nucleotides read TGCGCCAGCAGGGATGGACTAGCGGGAGTGGTGACCCAGTACTTC. Translation: CASRDGLAGVVTQYF.

Here the CDR3 DNA reads TGTGCCAGCAGCCAATTGAGGGGGCGGTCGGAAAGAGCTTTCTTT. This sequence encodes CASSQLRGRSERAFF. The rearrangement uses TRBV14 and TRBJ1-1, with 7 bases fitting TRBD1. Germline CDR1 is SGHDN and CDR2 is FVKESK. This CDR3 spans 15 amino acids. Trimming at V came to 2 bases and at J to 10 bases, leaving 13 bases not matched to a gene.

The chain carries TRBV18 and TRBJ1-1; TRBD1 matches at 7 bases. The CDR3 runs to 16 residues. Trimming took 6 bases from V and 2 from J; bases not matched to a gene: 12. CDR1 KGHSH and CDR2 LQKENI come from the germline V gene. The DNA for the CDR3 is TGTGCCAGCTCCCTTCGACAGGGTAGATCCAACACTGAAGCTTTCTTT. This codes for CASSLRQGRSNTEAFF.

The gene calls are TRBV5-1 and TRBJ2-7; D might be TRBD1 (6 bases). The CDR3 runs 15 residues. Germline CDR1 SGHRS, CDR2 YFSETQ. V lost 0 bases and J 6 bases, leaving 16 bases between the germline ends. The CDR3 sequence: CASSLAVLAGAEQYF. The DNA for the CDR3 is TGCGCCAGCAGCTTGGCGGTTCTCGCAGGGGCCGAGCAGTACTTC.

This chain joins TRBV6-1 and TRBJ2-7; D is perhaps TRBD2 (5 bases). This CDR3 spans 14 amino acids. Germline V CDR1 and CDR2: MNHNS, SASEGT. Trimming removed 3 bases at V and 2 bases at J, with 11 bases between. The DNA for the CDR3 is TGTGCCAGCAGTGATGGCCGGGGTCCCTACGAGCAGTACTTC. Protein product: CASSDGRGPYEQYF.

The chain employs TRBV28 and TRBJ2-7; 13 bases are shared with TRBD2. This CDR3 comprises 15 residues. The V gene's germline CDR1 is MDHEN and CDR2 SYDVKM. The V and J ends lost 8 bases and 3 bases, in that order; junction bases with no gene match: 7. The CDR3 protein is CASPPTSGRDYEQYF. CDR3 bases: TGTGCCAGCCCCCCCACTAGCGGGAGGGACTACGAGCAGTACTTC.

The chain carries TRBV5-1 and TRBJ2-7, with 8 bases aligning to TRBD1. Germline CDR1 reads SGHRS; CDR2 reads YFSETQ. This CDR3 has 12 amino acids. The V gene end was trimmed by 6 bases and the J gene end by 2 bases; junction bases not matched to a gene: 1. The CDR3: CASMGQAYEQYF. The CDR3 nucleotides are TGCGCCAGCATGGGACAGGCCTACGAGCAGTACTTC.

This clone showed up just a few times. V gene TRBV7-3 combines with J gene TRBJ1-2, with a possible D match to TRBD1 (6 bases). CDR3 length: 13 amino acids. Germline values: CDR1 SGHTA, CDR2 FQGTGA. Trimming stripped 5 bases from V and 4 bases from J, with 11 bases between. Written as DNA, the CDR3 is TGTGCCAGCAGCCAAGACAGGTTCTATGGCTACACCTTC. It translates to CASSQDRFYGYTF.

The V gene is TRBV6-5, the J gene TRBJ2-1, with a tentative D call TRBD1 (5 bases). The CDR3 is 15 amino acids. Trimming took off 0 bases at V and 10 bases at J, with 16 bases between the two ends. Germline assignment: CDR1 MNHEY and CDR2 SVGAGI. CDR3 coding DNA: TGTGCCAGCAGTTACTCAGACTCAAGGGGCGTAGAGCAGTTCTTC. This encodes CASSYSDSRGVEQFF.

The chain recombines TRBV2 with TRBJ1-1, with 8 bases aligning to TRBD1. From germline, CDR1 is SNHLY and CDR2 FYNNEI. This CDR3 has 15 residues. J lost 2 bases, V lost 5 bases, and 7 bases had no gene match. CDR3 region: CASSLRTGTNTEAFF. In DNA form, the CDR3 reads TGTGCCAGCAGTCTTCGGACAGGGACCAACACTGAAGCTTTCTTT.

This chain uses TRBV10-1 with TRBJ1-1; TRBD1 is a possible D gene (5 bases). The CDR3 spans 15 residues. V was clipped by 4 bases and J by 0 bases, with 12 bases between them. Germline CDR1 and CDR2: WNHNN and SYGVQD (reference sequence). The CDR3 region has the DNA TGCGCCAGCAGTGCAGCAAAGGGGATGAACACTGAAGCTTTCTTT. Translated, it gives CASSAAKGMNTEAFF.

This clone was seen only a few times. The chain joins TRBV6-5 to TRBJ1-5, with D possibly TRBD1 on 6 matching bases. CDR3 length equals 15 residues. V was shortened by 5 bases and J by 4 bases, with 15 bases between the two germline ends. CDR1 is MNHEY, CDR2 SVGAGI, per germline. This CDR3 is CASSPDRRENQPQHF. For the CDR3, the DNA is TGTGCCAGCAGTCCGGACAGAAGGGAAAATCAGCCCCAGCATTTT.

V usage is TRBV5-3 and J usage is TRBJ1-6; the D gene is possibly TRBD1 (5 bases). TRBV5-3 is labeled an ORF, and its function is uncertain. V dropped 1 base and J dropped 1 base, with 9 bases sitting between them. The CDR3 is 16 residues long. The CDR3 nucleotides are TGTGCCAGAAGCTTGTGGGGGGGGTCCTATAATTCACCCCTCCACTTT. Translating gives CARSLWGGSYNSPLHF.

The chain has TRBV9 and TRBJ1-4; D is unresolved. The CDR3 sequence is 13 residues long. The germline V gene encodes CDR1 SGDLS and CDR2 YYNGEE. V was cut by 0 bases and J by 7 bases, with 7 bases left in between. CDR3 DNA: TGTGCCAGCAGCGTAGACCCGAGTGAAAAACTGTTTTTT. Translating gives CASSVDPSEKLFF.

This chain connects TRBV5-4 to TRBJ2-2; TRBD2 agrees at 7 bases. The germline gives CDR1 SGHNT, CDR2 YYREEE (reference sequence). The CDR3 length is 17 residues. V shed 6 bases, J shed 3 bases, and the junction held 14 bases outside the gene matches. The CDR3 protein is CASIPPPGGGDTGELFF. In DNA form, the CDR3 reads TGTGCCAGCATCCCCCCGCCCGGGGGAGGGGACACCGGGGAGCTGTTTTTT.

The J gene is TRBJ1-4, the V gene TRBV12-5; D is uncertain. Trimming pared 0 bases from V and 0 bases from J, leaving 8 bases between. Germline CDR1 reads LGHNT; CDR2 reads FRNRAP. The CDR3 is made up of 16 amino acids. This CDR3 reads CASGLVEFATNEKLFF. The CDR3 coding sequence is TGTGCTAGTGGTTTGGTAGAGTTTGCAACTAATGAAAAACTGTTTTTT. The whole variable domain, filled in from reference TRBV12-5 and TRBJ1-4, reads DARVTQTPRHKVTEMGQEVTMRCQPILGHNTVFWYRQTMMQGLELLAYFRNRAPLDDSGMPKDRFSAEMPDATLATLKIQPSEPRDSAVYFCASGLVEFATNEKLFFGSGTQLSVL.

V gene TRBV7-8 combines with J gene TRBJ2-7; the match to TRBD1 covers 7 bases. The CDR3 length is 16 residues. Germline V gene lookup returns CDR1 SGHVS and CDR2 FQNEAQ. With 2 bases clipped from V and 3 bases from J, the junction kept 10 bases outside the gene matches. CDR3 region: CASSLRGQLRLYEQYF. For the CDR3, the DNA is TGTGCCAGCAGCTTAAGGGGACAGCTGCGTCTCTACGAGCAGTACTTC. The entire variable domain, with the rest obtained from reference TRBV7-8 and TRBJ2-7, is as follows: GAGVSQSPRYKVAKRGQDVALRCDPISGHVSLFWYQQALGQGPEFLTYFQNEAQLDKSGLPSDRFFAERPEGSVSTLKIQRTQQEDSAVYLCASSLRGQLRLYEQYFGPGTRLTVT.

This rearrangement joins TRBV13 to TRBJ2-7; 7 nucleotides line up with TRBD1. V shed 5 bases and J 3 bases; nucleotides not matched to a gene: 10. Germline-derived CDR1 and CDR2 are PRHDT and FYEKMQ (reference sequence). The CDR3 consists of 15 residues. For the CDR3, the DNA is TGTGCCAGCAGCACGCGACAGGGTCCACACTACGAGCAGTACTTC. It specifies CASSTRQGPHYEQYF.

This clone was seen a handful of times. The chain couples TRBV9 to TRBJ1-2; TRBD1 aligns across 7 bases. V lost 0 bases and J lost 4; bases outside the gene matches: 0. In germline, CDR1 is SGDLS, CDR2 YYNGEE. This CDR3 comprises 13 residues. The DNA for the CDR3 is TGTGCCAGCAGCGTAGGACAGGGCTATGGCTACACCTTC. Residues: CASSVGQGYGYTF.